Listed below are T cell receptor beta chains from one sample, sequenced in a study of blood T cell repertoires in COVID-19. Clones were sequenced by immunoSEQ multiplex PCR, and TCRdb holds only the in-frame ones, with some missing. The sample consists of approximately 90,000 clones, over 75% of them appearing once. The specimen was peripheral blood. The receptors were gathered from a man aged 55 to 69 with acute or convalescent COVID-19. Each CDR3 is given with its conserved first and last residue. The D gene is left open where the match is weak. Not every row has a clone size; where given, it reads once, few, many or a size class.

cdr3_length	v_call	clone_size	j_call	d_call	cdr3_aa	cdr3_nt
12	TRBV7-9	few	TRBJ1-4	-	CASSLEDRKLFF	TGTGCCAGCAGCTTAGAGGACAGAAAACTGTTTTTT
12	TRBV6-5	-	TRBJ2-1	-	CASSPLSHEQFF	TGTGCCAGCAGCCCCCTGTCCCATGAGCAGTTCTTC
14	TRBV23-1	-	TRBJ1-1	-	CASRRGGVSTEAFF	TGCGCCAGCAGGAGAGGGGGGGTGAGCACTGAAGCTTTCTTT
16	TRBV6-6	-	TRBJ2-3	TRBD2	CASSYPGLAGADTQYF	TGTGCCAGCAGTTACCCGGGACTAGCGGGGGCAGATACGCAGTATTTT
19	TRBV5-1	-	TRBJ2-5	TRBD1	CASSSPQGGRRMFQETQYF	TGCGCCAGCAGCAGCCCACAGGGGGGACGAAGGATGTTCCAAGAGACCCAGTACTTC
17	TRBV5-1	-	TRBJ2-3	TRBD2	CASSLVTSGRGTDTQYF	TGCGCCAGCAGCTTGGTAACTAGCGGGAGAGGTACAGATACGCAGTATTTT
16	TRBV7-2	-	TRBJ2-5	TRBD2	CASSQRSGRVRETQYF	TGTGCCAGCAGCCAAAGGAGCGGGAGGGTAAGAGAGACCCAGTACTTC
14	TRBV11-3	-	TRBJ2-1	-	CASSPTTVHNEQFF	TGTGCCAGCAGCCCCACGACAGTACACAATGAGCAGTTCTTC
14	TRBV6-6	once	TRBJ2-2	TRBD1	CASRVTGTTGELFF	TGTGCCAGCAGGGTGACAGGGACCACCGGGGAGCTGTTTTTT
16	TRBV11-2	-	TRBJ2-3	TRBD2	CASSLEGAGSTDTQYF	TGTGCCAGCAGCTTAGAGGGAGCGGGATCCACAGATACGCAGTATTTT
15	TRBV18	-	TRBJ1-5	-	CASSPGSGPNQPQHF	TGTGCCAGCTCACCAGGTAGCGGACCCAATCAGCCCCAGCATTTT
15	TRBV18	few	TRBJ1-3	-	CASSSDRYSGNTIYF	TGTGCCAGCTCATCTGACAGATACTCTGGAAACACCATATATTTT
16	TRBV5-1	-	TRBJ2-5	TRBD2	CASSLVGGGAQETQYF	TGCGCCAGCAGCTTGGTGGGCGGGGGGGCCCAAGAGACCCAGTACTTC
15	TRBV5-1	few	TRBJ1-3	-	CASSLTQDSGNTIYF	TGCGCCAGCAGCTTGACCCAGGACTCTGGAAACACCATATATTTT
13	TRBV7-3	-	TRBJ2-7	TRBD1	CASSRTGEYEQYF	TGTGCCAGCAGCCGGACAGGGGAGTACGAGCAGTACTTC